Listed here are 21 T cell receptor beta chains from one sample, sequenced in a study of T cell repertoires in cytomegalovirus infection. TCRdb used MiXCR to reprocess the reads, holding one entry per CDR3 protein. The table lists 150,000 to 200,000 distinct CDR3 sequences, approximately 15% of them singletons. The sequencing input was PBMCs. Receptors originate from a human donor in good health (CMV status not recorded). Some clones in this sample may be carry-over from other donors' samples.

The V gene is TRBV15, the J gene TRBJ2-3, with 8 positions matching TRBD2. Germline loops: CDR1 LNHNV, CDR2 YYDKDF (reference sequence). Germline trimming cut 6 bases from V and 8 bases from J; bases unmatched to any gene: 10. This CDR3 contains 14 residues. The CDR3 loop reads CATRIAGSGATQYF. CDR3 sequence (DNA): TGTGCCACCAGGATAGCGGGATCGGGCGCTACGCAGTATTTT.

This clonotype was seen at least ten times. The chain uses TRBV7-9 and TRBJ2-7; 7 bases match TRBD2. The germline gives CDR1 SEHNR, CDR2 FQNEAQ (reference sequence). Unmatched junction bases numbered 13, after V lost 5 bases and J lost 6 bases. CDR3 size: 15 residues. CDR3 DNA sequence: TGTGCCAGCAGCCGCGGTTGGGGGAGGGCGGGCGAGCAGTACTTC. Translation: CASSRGWGRAGEQYF.

This clonotype was seen once. The rearrangement joins TRBV5-1 to TRBJ1-1; D is ambiguous. CDR1 SGHRS and CDR2 YFSETQ come from the germline V gene. This CDR3 has 14 residues. V lost 6 bases and J 3 bases, leaving 15 bases between the germline ends. CDR3 DNA: TGCGCCAGCACCATTATCCCCGGGGACACTGAAGCTTTCTTT. Translating gives CASTIIPGDTEAFF.

This clonotype has just a few counts. V usage is TRBV11-2 and J usage is TRBJ1-4; TRBD1 is a possible D gene (5 bases). Trimming pared 0 bases from V and 8 bases from J, leaving 10 bases between. The CDR3 has 14 amino acids. Per the germline V gene, CDR1 is SGHAT and CDR2 is FQNNGV. The DNA for the CDR3 is TGTGCCAGCAGCTTAGAGTCAGGGATGGAAAAACTGTTTTTT. Protein product: CASSLESGMEKLFF. The entire variable domain, with the rest obtained from reference TRBV11-2 and TRBJ1-4, is as follows: EAGVAQSPRYKIIEKRQSVAFWCNPISGHATLYWYQQILGQGPKLLIQFQNNGVVDDSQLPKDRFSAERLKGVDSTLKIQPAKLEDSAVYLCASSLESGMEKLFFGSGTQLSVL.

This clonotype was observed at least ten times. The J gene is TRBJ1-5, the V gene TRBV28, with D unresolved. Germline V gene lookup returns CDR1 MDHEN and CDR2 SYDVKM. Trimming left V 2 bases short and J 3 bases short, with 14 bases between. This CDR3 comprises 16 residues. The CDR3 DNA follows: TGTGCCAGCAGTTTACCCCAGGACGGTTTCAATCAGCCCCAGCATTTT. This translates into CASSLPQDGFNQPQHF.

This clonotype has a count of ten or more. The chain joins TRBV7-2 to TRBJ1-1; D is unclear. Germline CDR1 and CDR2: SGHTA and FQGNSA. The CDR3 contains 13 residues. Trimming pared 3 bases from V and 4 bases from J, leaving 9 bases between. CDR3 in amino acids: CASSFKLGTEAFF. The CDR3 DNA sequence: TGTGCCAGCAGCTTTAAACTGGGCACTGAAGCTTTCTTT.

V is TRBV11-1 and J is TRBJ1-1; D gene uncertain. This CDR3 spans 14 amino acids. Trimming removed 2 bases at V and 1 base at J, with 8 bases between. The germline CDR1 and CDR2 sequences are SGHAT and FQDESV (reference sequence). DNA of the CDR3: TGTGCCAGCAGCTTACAGGTCACGAACACTGAAGCTTTCTTT. Protein product: CASSLQVTNTEAFF.

This clonotype was counted at least ten times. The chain links TRBV7-9 to TRBJ1-2; D gene unclear. In germline, CDR1 is SEHNR, CDR2 FQNEAQ (reference sequence). CDR3 length equals 13 residues. Between the trimmed V and J ends, which lost 1 base and 11 bases, there was a span of 14 bases. The CDR3 nucleotides read TGTGCCAGCAGCTTAGACTCTTCGCGAGGGTACACCTTC. It translates to CASSLDSSRGYTF.

The V call is TRBV10-3, the J call TRBJ1-2; D is unresolved. The CDR3 runs 14 residues. Germline CDR1 and CDR2: ENHRY and SYGVKD. V lost 2 bases and J lost 4, with 11 bases in between. This CDR3 is CAISETGSSYGYTF. The DNA for the CDR3 is TGTGCCATCAGTGAGACGGGCAGTTCCTATGGCTACACCTTC.

This clonotype was observed many times. The chain combines TRBV7-6 with TRBJ2-5; 12 bases map to TRBD1. Germline V gene sequence: CDR1 SGHVS, CDR2 FNYEAQ. Trimming took 6 bases from V and 5 from J; bases not matched to a gene: 10. CDR3 length: 16 amino acids. The DNA of the CDR3 is TGTGCCAGCAGTTCCGTCCGGGACAGGGGGCGGGAGACCCAGTACTTC. Encoded protein: CASSSVRDRGRETQYF.

The chain employs TRBV6-1 and TRBJ2-7; no definite D call. This CDR3 has 12 amino acids. V lost 7 bases to trimming and J lost 2 bases, with 9 bases between them. The V gene's germline CDR1 is MNHNS and CDR2 SASEGT. The CDR3 sequence is CASTDLTYEQYF. CDR3 DNA sequence: TGTGCCAGCACAGACTTAACCTACGAGCAGTACTTC.

This clonotype was counted at least ten times. The J gene is TRBJ2-3, the V gene TRBV2, with a weak D call TRBD2 (6 bases). Germline V CDR1 and CDR2: SNHLY, FYNNEI. Trimming removed 3 bases from V and 14 bases from J, with 21 bases in between. This CDR3 region has 14 residues. CDR3 sequence reads: CASSEGGNLPSGYF. In DNA, the CDR3 is TGTGCCAGCAGTGAGGGAGGTAACCTCCCCTCGGGGTATTTT.

A remark on this clonotype: A much larger clone lies one base from this, so it may be a read error. The genes are TRBV7-3 and TRBJ2-3; D could derive from TRBD1 or TRBD2 (6 bases each). The CDR3 sequence is 15 residues long. From germline, CDR1 is SGHTA and CDR2 FQGTGA. V lost 3 bases and J lost 3, with 13 bases in between. For the CDR3, the DNA is TGTGCCAGCAGCTTTAGGCGGGACAAAACAGATACGCAGTATTTT. Protein product: CASSFRRDKTDTQYF. Full variable domain (outside the CDR3, taken from reference TRBV7-3 and TRBJ2-3): GAGVSQTPSNKVTEKGKYVELRCDPISGHTALYWYRQSLGQGPEFLIYFQGTGAADDSGLPNDRFFAVRPEGSVSTLKIQRTERGDSAVYLCASSFRRDKTDTQYFGPGTRLTVL.

This clonotype was observed a few times. This chain uses TRBV12-3 or TRBV12-4 with TRBJ2-1, with D possibly matching TRBD1 (6 bases). CDR3 length: 12 amino acids. V was pared by 5 bases and J by 5 bases, with 7 bases between. CDR3 coding DNA: TGTGCCAGCAGTAGGACAGACAATGAGCAGTTCTTC. Amino acid sequence: CASSRTDNEQFF.

At least ten counts were recorded for this clonotype. The DNA of the CDR3 is TGTGCCAGCAGCTTAGAACGGAACTATGGCTACACCTTC. Amino acids: CASSLERNYGYTF. The chain links TRBV7-2 to TRBJ1-2; no clear D gene. CDR1 and CDR2 from the germline V gene are SGHTA and FQGNSA. This CDR3 contains 13 residues. The V end was cut by 1 base, the J end by 2 bases, with 5 bases between.

Comment on this clonotype: Being one base from a much bigger clone, this may be a read error. V and J are TRBV10-3 and TRBJ2-7; possibly TRBD2 for D (6 bases). With 2 bases removed from V and 5 bases from J, the gap between germline ends came to 16 bases. This CDR3 is 15 amino acids long. Germline V gives CDR1 ENHRY, CDR2 SYGVKD. CDR3 region: CAISEEGSGSHEQYF. In DNA form, the CDR3 reads TGTGCCATCAGTGAGGAGGGTAGCGGATCCCACGAGCAGTACTTC.

This clonotype was picked up a small number of times. The chain joins TRBV7-9 to TRBJ2-2; weak D call: TRBD1 (6 bases). Germline values: CDR1 SEHNR, CDR2 FQNEAQ (reference sequence). V lost 5 bases and J 3 bases, leaving 19 bases between the germline ends. This CDR3 contains 17 residues. The CDR3 here is CASSPTGKDSHTGELFF. In DNA, the CDR3 is TGTGCCAGCAGCCCAACTGGCAAGGACAGTCACACCGGGGAGCTGTTTTTT.

This clonotype was recorded many times. This chain links TRBV28 with TRBJ1-6; D gene unclear. The germline V gene has CDR1 MDHEN and CDR2 SYDVKM. The CDR3 covers 12 residues. Trimming cost V 7 bases and J 9 bases, with 10 bases left between them. CDR3 nucleotides: TGTGCCAGCACCCTAGGAGGTTCACCCCTCCACTTT. Its protein is CASTLGGSPLHF. The full variable domain, its missing parts supplied by reference TRBV28 and TRBJ1-6, is DVKVTQSSRYLVKRTGEKVFLECVQDMDHENMFWYRQDPGLGLRLIYFSYDVKMKEKGDIPEGYSVSREKKERFSLILESASTNQTSMYLCASTLGGSPLHFGNGTRLTVT.

CDR3 sequence reads: CASSPRPDRGGTEAFF. The CDR3 DNA follows: TGTGCCAGCAGCCCACGACCGGACAGGGGGGGCACTGAAGCTTTCTTT. The chain employs TRBV4-2 and TRBJ1-1, with 10 bases matching TRBD1. The CDR3 runs 16 residues. Unmatched junction bases numbered 9, after V lost 4 bases and J lost 4 bases. CDR1 is LGHNA and CDR2 is YNFKEQ in the germline V gene.

In the case of this clonotype: This sequence may be a read error, since a much larger clone differs from it by one base. The J gene is TRBJ1-1, the V gene TRBV28; unclear D gene. Deletions cut 4 bases from V and 0 bases from J, with 24 bases between. The CDR3 contains 19 residues. Germline V gives CDR1 MDHEN, CDR2 SYDVKM. The CDR3 reads CASSSPPPIARVMNTEAFF. CDR3 DNA sequence: TGTGCCAGCAGTTCACCCCCTCCGATAGCCCGGGTTATGAACACTGAAGCTTTCTTT.

The rearrangement joins TRBV2 to TRBJ2-4, with 8 bases fitting TRBD1. CDR1 and CDR2 from the germline V gene are SNHLY and FYNNEI. The CDR3 sequence is 15 residues long. V shed 4 bases, J shed 0 bases, and the junction held 2 bases outside the gene matches. CDR3 nucleotides: TGTGCCAGCAGTGGACAGGGGATAGCCAAAAACATTCAGTACTTC. Translation: CASSGQGIAKNIQYF.